Below are 9 T cell receptor beta chains sequenced from a single sample in a study of blood T cell repertoires in COVID-19. The data were produced by immunoSEQ multiplex PCR, yet TCRdb's version contains in-frame clones alone and is incomplete. The sample contains about 160,000 clones, about 88% of which appear only once. Material: peripheral blood. These TCRs come from a woman aged 45-60 years with COVID-19, enrolled during active disease.

The chain links TRBV6-1 to TRBJ2-3, with TRBD2 matching over 10 bases. The germline gives CDR1 MNHNS, CDR2 SASEGT. The CDR3 contains 16 residues. V lost 4 bases and J lost 6; bases outside the gene matches: 10. The chain's CDR3 is CASSANPGLATDTQYF. CDR3 nucleotides: TGTGCCAGCAGTGCGAATCCGGGACTAGCGACGGATACGCAGTATTTT.

This chain joins TRBV5-4 and TRBJ1-6, with D tentatively TRBD1 (5 bases). Germline V gene data show CDR1 as SGHNT and CDR2 as YYREEE (reference sequence). Trimming took off 0 bases at V and 0 bases at J, with 7 bases between the two ends. This CDR3 is built from 16 residues. This CDR3 reads CASSLGGGSYNSPLHF. In nucleotides, the CDR3 is TGTGCCAGCAGCTTGGGGGGCGGCTCCTATAATTCACCCCTCCACTTT.

This clone was observed a handful of times. The V call is TRBV7-9, the J call TRBJ1-1; D might be TRBD1 (5 bases). V lost 8 bases, J lost 4 bases, and 14 bases lay in between. Germline CDR1 and CDR2: SEHNR and FQNEAQ (reference sequence). The CDR3 extends over 13 amino acids. CDR3 DNA: TGTGCCAGCGGGCCGGGGGTCCTCACTGAAGCTTTCTTT. This encodes CASGPGVLTEAFF.

The chain has TRBV3-1 (or the pseudogene TRBV3-2) and TRBJ1-6; 9 bases map to TRBD1. CDR3 length: 19 residues. V lost 5 bases, J lost 0 bases, and 11 bases stayed unmatched. Germline assignment: CDR1 LGHDT and CDR2 YNNKEL (reference sequence). CDR3 loop: CASSSPGQGGSSYNSPLHF. In DNA, the CDR3 is TGTGCCAGCAGCTCACCGGGACAGGGCGGGAGCTCCTATAATTCACCCCTCCACTTT.

The chain has TRBV12-2 and TRBJ1-4; TRBD1 was called by the table and not checked on the DNA. TRBV12-2 is an annotated pseudogene. CDR3 length equals 17 residues. The CDR3 DNA sequence: TGTGCAAGTCGCCATACCGGGACAGGGGGTCTTAATGAAAAACTGTTTTTT. Its protein product is CASRHTGTGGLNEKLFF.

The V gene is TRBV5-1, the J gene TRBJ1-2; D may be TRBD1 (5 bases). Looked up from germline, CDR1 is SGHRS and CDR2 is YFSETQ. The CDR3 has 14 residues. Trimming cost V 3 bases and J 8 bases, with 17 bases left between them. The CDR3 region has the DNA TGCGCCAGCAGCTCGGGGGGAAGGGGCGGAGGCTACACCTTC. Translation: CASSSGGRGGGYTF.

The genes are TRBV7-2 and TRBJ1-4; possibly TRBD1 for D (5 bases). Trimming stripped 3 bases from V and 8 bases from J, with 10 bases between. The V gene's germline CDR1 is SGHTA and CDR2 FQGNSA. CDR3 length: 13 residues. CDR3 protein: CASSLGHREKLFF. The DNA for the CDR3 is TGTGCCAGCAGCTTGGGGCATCGGGAAAAACTGTTTTTT.

This chain joins TRBV19 and TRBJ1-1; D is ambiguous. Trimming pared 6 bases from V and 5 bases from J, leaving 16 bases between. The CDR3 has 14 residues. Germline V CDR1 and CDR2: LNHDA, SQIVND (reference sequence). Here the CDR3 DNA reads TGTGCCAGTAGGGGCAACACTTTGCGAACTGAAGCTTTCTTT. Translated: CASRGNTLRTEAFF.

The chain carries TRBV30 and TRBJ2-6; D is ambiguous. Between the trimmed V and J ends, which lost 0 bases and 0 bases, there was a span of 12 bases. The length of the CDR3 is 17 residues. Germline V gene lookup returns CDR1 GTSNPN and CDR2 SVGIG (reference sequence). The CDR3 here is CAWSVRGSSSGANVLTF. The CDR3 DNA reads as TGTGCCTGGAGTGTACGAGGCAGCTCCTCTGGGGCCAACGTCCTGACTTTC.